This TCR beta chain was obtained from a study of blood T cells in healthy people across ages. Study context: Roughly one uniquely barcoded beta molecule per two T cells was captured.

A remark on this clonotype: The antigen is not known.

Germline CDR1 is LGHDT and CDR2 is YNNKEL (reference sequence). This CDR3 spans 18 amino acids. Trimming took off 3 bases at V and 4 bases at J, with 21 bases between the two ends. Study-level findings and limits: Older age went with lower TCR beta diversity per million T cells, in a roughly linear way. Estimated diversity that came from one million T cells was considered an underestimate.

Using a J-beta primer mix together with a sample-barcoded 5' primer, a second PCR was run for about 6 to 11 cycles. The template-switch adaptor, which had 12 random nucleotides, put a tag on each cDNA molecule. TCRdb re-analysed the 5' RACE reads in MiXCR, keeping a single row per CDR3 protein. Seen here are more than 1 million distinct CDR3 sequences, more than 40% observed once, and the top ten hold 15% to 20%. This TCR was sampled from an older woman in good health. The chain combines TRBV3-1 with TRBJ2-2, with D maybe TRBD2 (6 bases). The sequenced sample was blood. CDR3 nucleotide sequence: TGTGCCAGCAGCCAGGATCCTCGTGGGGGAGGCGGCACCGGGGAGCTGTTTTTT. Encoded protein: CASSQDPRGGGGTGELFF. Based on the CDR3 plus reference TRBV3-1 and TRBJ2-2, the full variable domain is DTAVSQTPKYLVTQMGNDKSIKCEQNLGHDTMYWYKQDSKKFLKIMFSYNNKELIINETVPNRFSPKSPDKAHLNLHINSLELGDSAVYFCASSQDPRGGGGTGELFFGEGSRLTVL.